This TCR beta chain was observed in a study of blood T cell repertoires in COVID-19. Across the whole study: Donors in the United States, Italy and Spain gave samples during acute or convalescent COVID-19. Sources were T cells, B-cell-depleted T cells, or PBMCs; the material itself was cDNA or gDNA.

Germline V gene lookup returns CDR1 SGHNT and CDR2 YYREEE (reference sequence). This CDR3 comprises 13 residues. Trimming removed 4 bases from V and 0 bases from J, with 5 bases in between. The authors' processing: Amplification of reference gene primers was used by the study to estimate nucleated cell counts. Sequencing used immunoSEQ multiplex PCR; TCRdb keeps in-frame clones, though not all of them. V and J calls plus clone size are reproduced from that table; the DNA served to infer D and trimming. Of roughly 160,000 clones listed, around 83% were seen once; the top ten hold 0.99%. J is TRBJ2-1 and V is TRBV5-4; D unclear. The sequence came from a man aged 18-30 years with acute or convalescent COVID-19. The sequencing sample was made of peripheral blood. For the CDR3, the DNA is TGTGCCAGCAGCGAGAGCTCCTACAATGAGCAGTTCTTC. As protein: CASSESSYNEQFF.